This paragraph covers one TCR beta chain sequence. The data stem from a study of blood T cell repertoires in COVID-19. The CDR3 covers 12 residues. Trimming left V 4 bases short and J 7 bases short, with 8 bases between. Germline values: CDR1 SGHRS, CDR2 YFSETQ. This table comes from immunoSEQ multiplex PCR, and its TCRdb copy is limited to in-frame clones, with some not included. Among roughly 250,000 clones, 84% were seen once, and the ten largest hold about 4%. The TCR sequence derives from a man in his fifties or sixties with acute or convalescent COVID-19. The sequenced material came from peripheral blood. V is TRBV5-1 and J is TRBJ2-2; D is unclear. The CDR3 region is CASSGNYGELFF. CDR3 nucleotide sequence: TGCGCCAGCAGCGGAAACTACGGGGAGCTGTTTTTT.